There are a few counts of the clone carrying this TCR beta chain. Its antigen is unknown. The V segment lost 1 base and the J segment 13 bases; nucleotides outside the gene matches: 6. Looked up from germline, CDR1 is SEHNR and CDR2 is FQNEAQ (reference sequence). This CDR3 is 13 amino acids long. These data come from a study of cytomegalovirus exposure and HLA in healthy donors. On the study more broadly: From some 190 million T cells, an earlier analysis saw 120 million or so unique TCR beta sequences.

Primers for the PCR totalled 60 Vbeta and 13 Jbeta. Profiled with immunoSEQ multiplex PCR; TCRdb holds only in-frame clones, not every one. The profile covers under 120,000 clones, with around 80% appearing a single time and 3% to 3.5% taken by the ten largest. Study conclusions and caveats: For most TCR beta V segments, an earlier analysis put the productive rate at about 87% or about 30% of the time.

Sequencing used PBMCs. This sequence originates from a woman aged 40 to 55 in good health and CMV-seronegative. V gene TRBV7-9 combines with J gene TRBJ2-1, with 8 bases lining up with TRBD2. The CDR3 here is CASSLGPGGPQFF. The CDR3 DNA sequence: TGTGCCAGCAGCTTAGGTCCGGGGGGGCCTCAGTTCTTC.